One sample yielded the 29 T cell receptor beta chains listed below, sequenced in a study of cytomegalovirus exposure and HLA in healthy donors. Primers: 60 Vbeta forward and 13 Jbeta reverse. Assay used: immunoSEQ multiplex PCR; TCRdb lists only in-frame clones, some missing. This sample has about 180,000 clones; 70% to 80% occur once, and the top ten carry under 1.5%. Specimen: PBMCs. These receptors originate from a man in his thirties or forties in good health and CMV-seronegative.

The chain has TRBV28 and TRBJ1-2; D is unresolved. The CDR3 has 16 residues. Trimming stripped 8 bases from V and 0 bases from J, with 19 bases between. Germline loops: CDR1 MDHEN, CDR2 SYDVKM. In nucleotides, the CDR3 is TGTGCCAGCGGTATCATTTCAACAGATCCTAACTATGGCTACACCTTC. This translates into CASGIISTDPNYGYTF.

This chain joins TRBV27 and TRBJ2-7, with 13 bases identical to TRBD2. CDR3 length equals 15 residues. Germline lookup yields CDR1 MNHEY and CDR2 SMNVEV (reference sequence). After removal of 5 bases from V and 7 bases from J, the junction contained 8 bases not matched to a gene. This CDR3 is CASSPWTSGGGEQYF. CDR3 sequence (DNA): TGTGCCAGCAGTCCTTGGACTAGCGGGGGAGGGGAGCAGTACTTC.

This clone was seen more than once but under ten times. Here the CDR3 DNA reads TGTGCCAGTAGCGGCAGGGTGTCGGACTATGGCTACACCTTC. It yields the protein CASSGRVSDYGYTF. The chain employs TRBV19 and TRBJ1-2, with D possibly being TRBD1 (5 bases). Germline V gene data show CDR1 as LNHDA and CDR2 as SQIVND (reference sequence). V lost 6 bases, J lost 3 bases, and 14 bases lay in between. There are 14 residues in the CDR3.

V usage is TRBV29-1 and J usage is TRBJ2-5; TRBD1 aligns across 9 bases. Per the germline V gene, CDR1 is SQVTM and CDR2 is ANQGSEA. The CDR3 has 12 residues. With V trimmed by 8 bases and J by 5 bases, 6 bases remained unmatched. The CDR3: CSLRDRVETQYF. The CDR3 DNA follows: TGCAGCTTGAGGGACAGGGTCGAGACCCAGTACTTC.

The CDR3 DNA is TGTGCCTGGGGACAGGTAGGGACTGAAGCTTTCTTT. Its protein product is CAWGQVGTEAFF. V and J are TRBV30 and TRBJ1-1, with 7 bases that match TRBD1. The J segment lost 5 bases and the V segment lost 5 bases, leaving 5 bases of the junction unmatched. The CDR3 totals 12 residues. The germline V gene has CDR1 GTSNPN and CDR2 SVGIG (reference sequence).

The chain is built from TRBV27 and TRBJ1-2, with D maybe TRBD1 (6 bases). The CDR3 spans 15 residues. V was shortened by 7 bases and J by 7 bases, with 22 bases between the two germline ends. Germline V gene data show CDR1 as MNHEY and CDR2 as SMNVEV (reference sequence). The CDR3 DNA follows: TGTGCCAGCAAGTCGTCCACAACAGGGTCTACTGGCTACACCTTC. Translated: CASKSSTTGSTGYTF.

This chain links TRBV2 with TRBJ2-5; D possibly corresponds to TRBD2 (7 bases). CDR1 SNHLY and CDR2 FYNNEI come from the germline V gene. The CDR3 has 15 residues. The V end lost 1 base, the J end lost 5 bases, and 14 bases lay between the germline ends. The CDR3 coding sequence is TGTGCCAGCAGTGAAGGGGGGGGGCACGGGGAGACCCAGTACTTC. Its protein product is CASSEGGGHGETQYF. The entire variable domain, with the rest obtained from reference TRBV2 and TRBJ2-5, is as follows: EPEVTQTPSHQVTQMGQEVILRCVPISNHLYFYWYRQILGQKVEFLVSFYNNEISEKSEIFDDQFSVERPDGSNFTLKIRSTKLEDSAMYFCASSEGGGHGETQYFGPGTRLLVL.

The chain recombines TRBV19 with TRBJ1-1; 8 nucleotides agree with TRBD1. The CDR3 sequence is 14 residues long. Germline CDR1 reads LNHDA; CDR2 reads SQIVND (reference sequence). V dropped 3 bases and J dropped 4; count of bases not matched to a gene: 4. The CDR3, as DNA: TGTGCCAGTAGTATGGGGACAGGTGGCACTGAAGCTTTCTTT. Its translation: CASSMGTGGTEAFF.

This chain uses TRBV7-9 with TRBJ1-3, with D possibly matching TRBD1 (6 bases). Germline V gene lookup returns CDR1 SEHNR and CDR2 FQNEAQ (reference sequence). V was shortened by 5 bases and J by 0 bases, with 11 bases between the two germline ends. The CDR3 extends over 15 amino acids. CDR3 in DNA: TGTGCCAGCAGCCCGGGAGGGGGCTCTGGAAACACCATATATTTT. This codes for CASSPGGGSGNTIYF.

The V call is TRBV21-1, the J call TRBJ2-7; TRBD1 is taken as the D call from the table, unchecked against the DNA. TRBV21-1 corresponds to a pseudogene. The CDR3 contains 14 residues. CDR3 region: CASSIRDNSYEQYF. The CDR3 region has the DNA TGTGCCAGCAGCATCCGGGACAACTCCTACGAGCAGTACTTC.

The rearrangement joins TRBV28 to TRBJ1-2; TRBD1 is a possible D gene (5 bases). Trimming removed 5 bases from V and 8 bases from J, with 15 bases in between. CDR1 and CDR2 (germline): MDHEN, SYDVKM. This CDR3 is 13 amino acids long. The CDR3 protein is CASSLPGLAGYTF. In DNA form, the CDR3 reads TGTGCCAGCAGTCTACCGGGACTTGCCGGCTACACCTTC.

This clone was detected only a few times. The rearrangement uses TRBV30 and TRBJ2-3; weak D call: TRBD1 (6 bases). V was pared by 1 base and J by 0 bases, with 20 bases between. In germline, CDR1 is GTSNPN, CDR2 SVGIG (reference sequence). The CDR3 totals 18 residues. CDR3: CAWSGVQGRLSSTDTQYF. The CDR3 DNA sequence: TGTGCCTGGAGTGGTGTGCAGGGGCGACTTTCTAGCACAGATACGCAGTATTTT.

V usage is TRBV18 and J usage is TRBJ1-4, with a tentative D call TRBD1 (6 bases). With 5 bases removed from V and 4 bases from J, the gap between germline ends came to 17 bases. Germline loops: CDR1 KGHSH, CDR2 LQKENI. This CDR3 has 16 residues. CDR3 amino acids: CASSSVLGTLNEKLFF. The CDR3 DNA is TGTGCCAGCTCATCAGTCCTGGGGACACTTAATGAAAAACTGTTTTTT.

The rearrangement links TRBV6-1 to TRBJ2-5; a possible D gene is TRBD1 (6 bases). V shed 2 bases and J shed 4 bases, with 11 bases lying between them. The CDR3 sequence is 14 residues long. CDR1 and CDR2 from the germline V gene are MNHNS and SASEGT. The CDR3 reads CASSERARGETQYF. CDR3 sequence (DNA): TGTGCCAGCAGTGAAAGGGCCAGGGGAGAGACCCAGTACTTC.

V is TRBV5-1 and J is TRBJ2-5; TRBD2 matches 8 bases. V was pared by 4 bases and J by 1 base, with 9 bases of the junction left unmatched. The CDR3 consists of 16 residues. CDR1 SGHRS and CDR2 YFSETQ come from the germline V gene. As DNA, the CDR3 is TGCGCCAGCAGCCCCACCGGCGGGGGGATCCAAGAGACCCAGTACTTC. Protein product: CASSPTGGGIQETQYF.

This rearrangement joins TRBV19 to TRBJ1-1, with TRBD1 matching over 7 bases. V shed 4 bases, J shed 0 bases, and the junction held 2 bases outside the gene matches. The germline CDR1 and CDR2 sequences are LNHDA and SQIVND (reference sequence). The CDR3 is 14 residues long. CDR3 region: CASSTGQMNTEAFF. Written as DNA, the CDR3 is TGTGCCAGTAGTACGGGACAGATGAACACTGAAGCTTTCTTT.

This sequence joins TRBV5-1 and TRBJ2-7; TRBD2 aligns across 13 bases. The CDR3 is 18 amino acids. Trimming cost V 4 bases and J 6 bases; bases outside gene matches: 16. The germline V gene has CDR1 SGHRS and CDR2 YFSETQ. DNA for the CDR3: TGCGCCAGCAGCGGGGGAACCGGGACTAGCGGGGCCTCGGGCGAGCAGTACTTC. It codes for CASSGGTGTSGASGEQYF. Full variable domain (rest looked up from reference TRBV5-1 and TRBJ2-7): KAGVTQTPRYLIKTRGQQVTLSCSPISGHRSVSWYQQTPGQGLQFLFEYFSETQRNKGNFPGRFSGRQFSNSRSEMNVSTLELGDSALYLCASSGGTGTSGASGEQYFGPGTRLTVT.

A remark on this clone: This CDR3 is also generated by other DNA sequences in the sample. The chain is built from TRBV4-3 and TRBJ2-7, with TRBD1 matching over 8 bases. The CDR3 is 16 amino acids. The trim removed 3 bases at V and 2 bases at J, leaving 9 bases unmatched. Per the germline V gene, CDR1 is LGHNA and CDR2 is YSLEER. CDR3 nucleotide sequence: TGCGCCAGCAGCCATTCCGGGACAGGAGAAACCTACGAGCAGTACTTC. This gives the protein CASSHSGTGETYEQYF.

Details on this clone: Other DNA sequences from this sample encode an identical CDR3 as well. The rearrangement uses TRBV5-1 and TRBJ2-7, with 9 bases fitting TRBD2. This CDR3 region has 14 residues. CDR1 SGHRS and CDR2 YFSETQ come from the germline V gene. Trimming cost V 1 base and J 1 base; bases outside gene matches: 0. As DNA, the CDR3 is TGCGCCAGCAGCTTGAGCGGGGGGTCCTACGAGCAGTACTTC. Translating gives CASSLSGGSYEQYF.

The rearrangement uses TRBV13 and TRBJ2-3, with 8 bases fitting TRBD2. The germline V gene has CDR1 PRHDT and CDR2 FYEKMQ (reference sequence). The ends lost 4 bases at V and 4 bases at J; junction bases unmatched: 7. There are 15 residues in the CDR3. CDR3 protein: CASSSREGSSDTQYF. The CDR3 nucleotides are TGTGCCAGCAGCTCCCGGGAGGGATCGTCAGATACGCAGTATTTT.

This chain links TRBV7-6 with TRBJ2-2, with D possibly being TRBD1 (7 bases). There are 15 residues in the CDR3. The germline V gene encodes CDR1 SGHVS and CDR2 FNYEAQ. Trimming stripped 2 bases from V and 1 base from J, with 8 bases between. CDR3 protein: CASSLQGGNTGELFF. CDR3 DNA: TGTGCCAGCAGCTTACAGGGGGGGAACACCGGGGAGCTGTTTTTT.

The chain carries TRBV5-4 and TRBJ1-1; tentative D call: TRBD1 (5 bases). Trimming shortened V by 3 bases and J by 8 bases, and 14 bases separated the two germline ends. Germline lookup yields CDR1 SGHNT and CDR2 YYREEE (reference sequence). The CDR3 is 13 amino acids. The CDR3 DNA sequence: TGTGCCAGCAGCTCGACGACAGCCACCGAAGCTTTCTTT. Protein product: CASSSTTATEAFF.

This chain links TRBV2 with TRBJ2-1; 8 positions agree with TRBD1. The germline V gene has CDR1 SNHLY and CDR2 FYNNEI. The CDR3 contains 15 residues. V was clipped by 5 bases and J by 7 bases; unmatched bases: 10. For the CDR3, the DNA is TGTGCCAGCAGTCCCGACAGGGGCCGTAGGAATGAGCAGTTCTTC. This gives the protein CASSPDRGRRNEQFF.

This chain links TRBV30 with TRBJ1-5; no reliable D call. V shed 5 bases and J shed 0 bases, with 8 bases lying between them. The CDR3 length is 13 residues. CDR1 is GTSNPN and CDR2 is SVGIG in the germline V gene (reference sequence). The CDR3 sequence: CAWGPVSNQPQHF. The CDR3, as DNA: TGTGCCTGGGGTCCGGTTAGCAATCAGCCCCAGCATTTT.

This chain connects TRBV19 to TRBJ1-2, with a weak D call TRBD1 (6 bases). The ends were cut back, 7 bases at V and 2 bases at J, with 11 bases in the middle. The CDR3 totals 13 residues. Per the germline V gene, CDR1 is LNHDA and CDR2 is SQIVND (reference sequence). CDR3 residues: CASKRTGNYGYTF. The CDR3 bases are TGTGCCAGTAAACGAACAGGGAACTATGGCTACACCTTC.

The CDR3 sequence is CASSAGQLNTDTQYF. CDR3 DNA: TGTGCCAGCAGTGCCGGACAGTTAAACACAGATACGCAGTATTTT. This chain connects TRBV25-1 to TRBJ2-3; the D gene is possibly TRBD1 (6 bases). The CDR3 loop spans 15 amino acids. V shed 4 bases and J shed 2 bases, with 13 bases lying between them. Germline assignment: CDR1 MGHDK and CDR2 SYGVNS. Variable domain in full (rest from reference TRBV25-1 and TRBJ2-3): EADIYQTPRYLVIGTGKKITLECSQTMGHDKMYWYQQDPGMELHLIHYSYGVNSTEKGDLSSESTVSRIRTEHFPLTLESARPSHTSQYLCASSAGQLNTDTQYFGPGTRLTVL.

This clone occurred once. The V call is TRBV5-1, the J call TRBJ2-7; D might be TRBD2 (6 bases). The CDR3 runs 13 residues. Germline V gene lookup returns CDR1 SGHRS and CDR2 YFSETQ. Trimming took off 4 bases at V and 2 bases at J, with 10 bases between the two ends. The chain's CDR3 is CASSTPGAYEQYF. Written as DNA, the CDR3 is TGCGCCAGCAGCACCCCGGGGGCCTACGAGCAGTACTTC.

The chain links TRBV5-4 to TRBJ2-7; perhaps TRBD1 as D (5 bases). Germline values: CDR1 SGHNT, CDR2 YYREEE (reference sequence). Trimming pared 1 base from V and 6 bases from J, leaving 14 bases between. This CDR3 is 14 amino acids long. CDR3 region: CASSLRAGRGEQYF. DNA for the CDR3: TGTGCCAGCAGCTTGAGGGCAGGGCGAGGCGAGCAGTACTTC.

The chain has TRBV28 and TRBJ2-1; D ambiguous. The V end was cut by 8 bases, the J end by 7 bases, with 18 bases between. Per germline, CDR1 MDHEN and CDR2 SYDVKM. The CDR3 is made up of 14 amino acids. The CDR3 nucleotides read TGTGCCAGCTCCCCACCCCAGCGACCGAATGAGCAGTTCTTC. Its translation is CASSPPQRPNEQFF.